This TCR beta chain originates from a study of shared clonotypes between healthy human individuals (dated by TCRdb to 2019 to 2021). About the full investigation: Two women and a few men aged 18 to 49 years were included in the cohort. Each donor's leukapheresis produced roughly between roughly 0.85 and 9.5 billion PBMCs. The study deeply sequenced blood TCR repertoires of about 5 healthy adults to estimate repertoire size and the extent of clonotype sharing between individuals. For each donor, CD4 naive and CD4 memory were each given three plates, CD8 naive was given two plates, and CD8 memory was given one plate. Different laboratories and diverse techniques were used to prepare libraries and sequence TCR repertoires, to increase sequencing depth and limit assay-specific biases.

CD8 naive samples consisted of CD45RO-negative cells that were positively selected for CCR7, yielding a CD45RA+CCR7+ population without TemRA cells. Donors were healthy HIV-negative adults with no recently reported acute infections or vaccinations. Only Caucasian adults living in Nashville, Tennessee, USA were represented among the donors. After blood collection by leukapheresis, PBMCs were isolated using Ficoll-Histopaque density gradient centrifugation and then cryopreserved in the vapor phase of liquid nitrogen. Purity and quantity of every magnetically sorted T cell population were checked by analytical flow cytometry. Genomic DNA was isolated from each sorted fraction and quantified by UV absorbance on a Nanodrop 2000c. Inclusive of the bounding cysteine and phenylalanine, the CDR3 is 13 residues long. Here the CDR3 DNA is all that survives: 39 bases in frame from base 1. CDR1 and CDR2 (SGHDN, FVKESK) derive from the germline V gene. Trimming removed 4 bases from V and 4 bases from J, leaving 10 bases between the germline ends.

Using the deep immunoSEQ assay, TCR CDR3 regions were amplified from genomic DNA by multiplex PCR. Extracted genomic DNA from each cell subset was spread evenly across all wells of several immunoSEQ 96-well plates, with each plate serving as a replicate. For sorted subsets, approximately 200 ng of genomic DNA, equivalent to 25,000 to 35,000 T cell genomes, went into each replicate PCR. The purified libraries were quantified using a Qubit 3.0 fluorometer, sized with a Bioanalyzer 2100, and then quantified again using the KAPA Library Quantification kit. Every immunoSEQ 96-well plate was sequenced on a dedicated single-read 150-cycle Illumina NextSeq 550 flow cell. On the authors' methods: The immunoSEQ output contained only junctional sequences without quality scores, so filtering could not match that applied to full-length reads. Sequences were annotated with PyIR, a Python wrapper for IgBLAST v1.9, and V/J genes and CDR3 were assigned using IMGT germline references. Any read was removed if the V/J assignment was weak (E-value above 1e-6), the CDR3 was missing, or the read contained stop codons, out-of-frame junctions, or ambiguous translated residues. V3J clonotypes were defined as sequences sharing an identical inferred V gene, J gene, and CDR3 amino acid sequence. To compute the percentage overlap between repertoires, the number of shared unique clonotypes was divided by the size of the smaller repertoire. Richness of each repertoire was evaluated using RTK rarefaction, the Chao1 estimator, and Recon v2.1 estimates of unobserved clonotypes. Generation probabilities for all TCRbeta clonotypes obtained by the gDNA method from a handful of donors were computed using OLGA. Imported from immuneACCESS, the table was reduced by TCRdb to in-frame sequences with V and J called. These copies leave out some clones; in studies compared against another copy, an unresolved V gene accounts for under half, and the cause of the remainder is not known. V and J calls and clone size come straight from that table; D and trimming were deduced from the DNA. This sample holds some 1,900,000 clones; about 95% were observed only once. The ten largest clones take up approximately 1.2% of the sample.

Concerning this clone itself: The target of this receptor is not known. No base-level quality is on record; no much larger clone is a single base apart.

Paper-wide results and their limitations: Pairwise subsampling indicated that sequencing depth was expected to affect the degree of clonotype sharing among donors. Estimated clonotype richness was generally larger for naive than for memory subsets. The small number of donors limited the genetic and exposure-history diversity represented. Clonotypes shared by all four sorted-subset donors showed higher generation probabilities than non-shared clonotypes. Sampling was restricted to blood, and TCR repertoires in tissues likely differ from the TCR repertoires found in blood. About 5% of naive CD4, roughly 3.5% of naive CD8, roughly 2.4% of memory CD4, and about 0.4% of memory CD8 clonotypes were shared across a handful of donors. Rarefaction of sorted-subset datasets indicated incomplete sequencing despite the large sequencing depth.

The chain was built from TRBV14 and TRBJ1-1, with TRBD1 perhaps the D gene, on 5 matching bases. The receptor was derived from a man in his late teens or twenties in good health. The sample taken for sequencing was naive CD8+ T cells sorted from blood. Per the publication, the cell subset or site label means: CD45RA+CCR7+. The DNA reads TGTGCCAGCAGCCGACAGACGAGCACTGAAGCTTTCTTT. This translates into CASSRQTSTEAFF. The CDR3, completed at both ends by the reference TRBV14 and TRBJ1-1 genes, gives the full variable domain EAGVTQFPSHSVIEKGQTVTLRCDPISGHDNLYWYRRVMGKEIKFLLHFVKESKQDESGMPNNRFLAERTGGTYSTLKVQPAELEDSGVYFCASSRQTSTEAFFGQGTRLTVV.